This T cell receptor beta chain appears in the sequencing data of a study of blood T cell repertoires in COVID-19. Overall study: There were acute and convalescent COVID-19 samples, and they came from the United States, Italy and Spain.

J lost 9 bases, V lost 6 bases, and 19 bases had no gene match. The CDR3 consists of 18 residues. Germline V gene lookup returns CDR1 MNHEY and CDR2 SMNVEV (reference sequence). Some clones are missing from TCRdb's copy, which holds only in-frame ones; the method was immunoSEQ multiplex PCR. The data show about 180,000 clones, more than 75% seen once. This chain links TRBV27 with TRBJ2-1; the match to TRBD2 covers 11 bases. The sequencing sample was made of peripheral blood. The receptor's source is an older person with COVID-19, enrolled during active disease. The CDR3 nucleotides read TGTGCCAGCAGCCTAGGGATTTTGAAACTAGCGGGAGCTGGTGAGCAGTTCTTC. Its translation: CASSLGILKLAGAGEQFF.